This TCR beta chain was retrieved from a study of blood T cell repertoires in COVID-19. CDR1 is GTSNPN and CDR2 is SVGIG in the germline V gene (reference sequence). The CDR3 covers 13 residues. The ends were cut back, 1 base at V and 5 bases at J, with 9 bases in the middle. TCRdb keeps only in-frame clones here, not all; method: immunoSEQ multiplex PCR. The sample lists 100,000 to 150,000 clones, roughly three quarters seen once, with 6.5% to 9% in the top ten. This receptor was identified in a human donor in a cohort sampled during active COVID-19. Sequencing was done on a sample of peripheral blood. The rearrangement uses TRBV30 and TRBJ1-5, with D perhaps TRBD1 (6 bases). The CDR3 nucleotides read TGTGCCTGGAGTGATCGGACAGATCAGCCCCAGCATTTT. Its protein is CAWSDRTDQPQHF.